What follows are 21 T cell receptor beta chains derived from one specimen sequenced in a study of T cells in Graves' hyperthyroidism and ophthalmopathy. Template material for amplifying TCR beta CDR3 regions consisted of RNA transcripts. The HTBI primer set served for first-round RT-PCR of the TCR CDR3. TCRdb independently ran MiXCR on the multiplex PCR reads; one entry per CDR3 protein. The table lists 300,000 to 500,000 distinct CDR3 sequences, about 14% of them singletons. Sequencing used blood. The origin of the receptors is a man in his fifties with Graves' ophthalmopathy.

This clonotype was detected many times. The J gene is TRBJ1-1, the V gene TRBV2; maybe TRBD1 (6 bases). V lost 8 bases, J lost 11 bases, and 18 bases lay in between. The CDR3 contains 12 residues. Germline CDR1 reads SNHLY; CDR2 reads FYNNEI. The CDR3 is CASLGGLERAFF. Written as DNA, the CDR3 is TGTGCCAGCTTAGGGGGGCTGGAGAGGGCTTTCTTT.

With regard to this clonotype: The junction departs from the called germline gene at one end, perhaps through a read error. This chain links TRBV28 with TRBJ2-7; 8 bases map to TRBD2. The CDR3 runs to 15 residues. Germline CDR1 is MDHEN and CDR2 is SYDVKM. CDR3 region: CASRPGSGSLYEQCF. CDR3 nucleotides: TGTGCCAGCAGGCCAGGGAGCGGGAGTTTGTACGAGCAGTGCTTC.

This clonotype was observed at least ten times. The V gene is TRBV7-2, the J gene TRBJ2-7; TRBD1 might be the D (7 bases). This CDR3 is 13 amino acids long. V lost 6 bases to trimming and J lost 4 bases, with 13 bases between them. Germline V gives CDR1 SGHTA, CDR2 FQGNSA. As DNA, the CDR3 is TGTGCCAGCAGTCAGGGGGGTGGTTACGAGCAGTACTTC. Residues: CASSQGGGYEQYF.

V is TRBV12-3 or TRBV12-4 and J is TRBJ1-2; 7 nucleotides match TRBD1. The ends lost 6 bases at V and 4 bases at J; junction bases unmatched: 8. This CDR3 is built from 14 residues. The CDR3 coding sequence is TGTGCCAGCAGCCCTTTACAGGGGAGCTATGGCTACACCTTC. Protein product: CASSPLQGSYGYTF.

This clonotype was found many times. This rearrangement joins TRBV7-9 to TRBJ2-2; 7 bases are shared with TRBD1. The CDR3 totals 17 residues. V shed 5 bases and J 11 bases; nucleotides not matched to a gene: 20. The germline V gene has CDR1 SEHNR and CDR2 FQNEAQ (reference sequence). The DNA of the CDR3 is TGTGCCAGCAGCCCACAGGGTGCTCTCGGGACAGAGAGCGAGCTGTTTTTT. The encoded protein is CASSPQGALGTESELFF.

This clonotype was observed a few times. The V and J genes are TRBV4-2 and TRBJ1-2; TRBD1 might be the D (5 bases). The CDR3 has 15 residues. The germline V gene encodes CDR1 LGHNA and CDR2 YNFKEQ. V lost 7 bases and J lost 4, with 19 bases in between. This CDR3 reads CASTMQGEKLYGYTF. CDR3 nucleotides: TGTGCCAGCACTATGCAGGGCGAAAAGCTCTATGGCTACACCTTC.

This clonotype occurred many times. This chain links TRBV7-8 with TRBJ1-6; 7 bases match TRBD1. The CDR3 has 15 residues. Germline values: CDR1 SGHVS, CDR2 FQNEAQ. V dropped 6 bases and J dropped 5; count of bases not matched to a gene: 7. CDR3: CASRRTQGDNSPLHF. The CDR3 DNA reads TGTGCCAGCAGGCGGACGCAGGGGGATAATTCACCCCTCCACTTT.

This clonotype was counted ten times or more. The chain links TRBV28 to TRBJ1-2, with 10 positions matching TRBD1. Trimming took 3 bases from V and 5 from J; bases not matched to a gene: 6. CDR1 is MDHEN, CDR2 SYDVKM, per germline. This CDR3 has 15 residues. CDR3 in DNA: TGTGCCAGCAGTTTGTTGGGACAGGGGCAGTATGGCTACACCTTC. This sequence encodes CASSLLGQGQYGYTF.

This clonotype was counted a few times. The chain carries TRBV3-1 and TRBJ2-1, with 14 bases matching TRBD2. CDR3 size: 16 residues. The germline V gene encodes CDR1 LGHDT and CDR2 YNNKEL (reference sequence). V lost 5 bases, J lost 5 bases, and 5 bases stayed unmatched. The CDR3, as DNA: TGTGCCAGCAGCGGACTAGCGGGAGGAATTAACAATGAGCAGTTCTTC. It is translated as CASSGLAGGINNEQFF.

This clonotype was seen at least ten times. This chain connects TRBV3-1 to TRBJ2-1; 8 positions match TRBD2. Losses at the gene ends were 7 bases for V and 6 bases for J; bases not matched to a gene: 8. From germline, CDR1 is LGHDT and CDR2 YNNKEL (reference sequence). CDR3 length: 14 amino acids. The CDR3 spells CASTGTSLSNEQFF. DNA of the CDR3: TGTGCCAGCACCGGGACTAGTCTATCCAATGAGCAGTTCTTC.

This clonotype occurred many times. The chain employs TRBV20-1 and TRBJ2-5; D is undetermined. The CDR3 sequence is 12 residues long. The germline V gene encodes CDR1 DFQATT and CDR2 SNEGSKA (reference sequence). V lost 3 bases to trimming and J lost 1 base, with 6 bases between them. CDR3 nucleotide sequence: TGCAGTGCTAGTGACCTCCAAGAGACCCAGTACTTC. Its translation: CSASDLQETQYF.

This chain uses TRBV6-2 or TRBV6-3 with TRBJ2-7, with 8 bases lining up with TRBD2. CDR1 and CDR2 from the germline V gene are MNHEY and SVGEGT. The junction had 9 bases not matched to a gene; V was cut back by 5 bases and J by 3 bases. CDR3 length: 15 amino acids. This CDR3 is CASSPLRGGYYEQYF. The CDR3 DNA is TGTGCCAGCAGTCCCCTCCGGGGGGGGTACTACGAGCAGTACTTC.

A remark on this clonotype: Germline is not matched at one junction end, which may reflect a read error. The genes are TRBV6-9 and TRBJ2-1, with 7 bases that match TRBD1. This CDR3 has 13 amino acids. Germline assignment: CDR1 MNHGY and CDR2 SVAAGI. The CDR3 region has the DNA TGCGCCAGCAGTGAGGGACAGTCGCTTGAGCAGTTCTTC. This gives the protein CASSEGQSLEQFF.

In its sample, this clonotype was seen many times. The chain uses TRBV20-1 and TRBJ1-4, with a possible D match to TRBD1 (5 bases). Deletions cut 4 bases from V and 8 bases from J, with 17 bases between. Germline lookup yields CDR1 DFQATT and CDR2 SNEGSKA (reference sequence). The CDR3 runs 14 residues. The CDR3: CSATSGGVSEKLFF. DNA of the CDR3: TGCAGTGCTACCTCGGGGGGGGTTAGCGAAAAACTGTTTTTT.

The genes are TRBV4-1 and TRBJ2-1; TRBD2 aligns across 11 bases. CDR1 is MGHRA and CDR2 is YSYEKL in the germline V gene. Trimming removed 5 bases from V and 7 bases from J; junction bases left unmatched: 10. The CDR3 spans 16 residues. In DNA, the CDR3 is TGCGCCAGCAGCGCGGCGTCGGCTAGCGGGAGGAATGAGCAGTTCTTC. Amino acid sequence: CASSAASASGRNEQFF.

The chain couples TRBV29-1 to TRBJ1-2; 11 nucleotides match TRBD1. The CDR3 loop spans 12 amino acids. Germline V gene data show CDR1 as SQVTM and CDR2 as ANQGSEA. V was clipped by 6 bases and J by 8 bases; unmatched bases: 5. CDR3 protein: CSVGQGERGYTF. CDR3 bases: TGCAGCGTGGGACAGGGGGAAAGGGGCTACACCTTC.

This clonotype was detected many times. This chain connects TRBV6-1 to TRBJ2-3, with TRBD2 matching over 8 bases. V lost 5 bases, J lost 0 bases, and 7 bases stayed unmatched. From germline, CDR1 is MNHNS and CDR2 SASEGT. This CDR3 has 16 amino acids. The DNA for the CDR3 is TGTGCCAGCAGTCCGACTAGCGCCCCTAGCACAGATACGCAGTATTTT. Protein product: CASSPTSAPSTDTQYF.

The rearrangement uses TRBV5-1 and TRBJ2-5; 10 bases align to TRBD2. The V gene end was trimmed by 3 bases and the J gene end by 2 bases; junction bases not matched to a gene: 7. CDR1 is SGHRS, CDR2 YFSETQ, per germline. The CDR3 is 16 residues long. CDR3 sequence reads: CASSSGLAEIQETQYF. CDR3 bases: TGCGCCAGCAGCTCAGGACTAGCGGAGATTCAAGAGACCCAGTACTTC.

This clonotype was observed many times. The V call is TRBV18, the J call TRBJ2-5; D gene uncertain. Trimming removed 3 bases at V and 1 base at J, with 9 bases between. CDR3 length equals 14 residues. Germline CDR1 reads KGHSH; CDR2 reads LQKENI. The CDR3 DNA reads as TGTGCCAGCTCACCTAACAGAGCCCAAGAGACCCAGTACTTC. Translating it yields CASSPNRAQETQYF.

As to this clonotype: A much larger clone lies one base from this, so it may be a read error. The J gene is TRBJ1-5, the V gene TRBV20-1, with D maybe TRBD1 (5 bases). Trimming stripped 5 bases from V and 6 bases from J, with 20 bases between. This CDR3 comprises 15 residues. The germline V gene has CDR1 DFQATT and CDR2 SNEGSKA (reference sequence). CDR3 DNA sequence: TGCAGTGCTGGGTCGGGGGGTGCGGGGCTTCAGCCCCAGCATTTT. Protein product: CSAGSGGAGLQPQHF.

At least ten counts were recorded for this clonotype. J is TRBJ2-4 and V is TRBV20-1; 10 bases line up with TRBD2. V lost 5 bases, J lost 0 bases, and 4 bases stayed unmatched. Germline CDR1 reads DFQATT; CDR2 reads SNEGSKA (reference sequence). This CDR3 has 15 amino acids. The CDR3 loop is CSALLAGIAKNIQYF. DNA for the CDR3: TGCAGTGCTCTACTAGCGGGAATAGCCAAAAACATTCAGTACTTC.